This T cell receptor (beta chain) was retrieved from a study of T cell responses to AZD1222 COVID-19 vaccine. General study results and limits: Most donors were white British, females outnumbered males, and clonal diversity was possibly underestimated.

The CDR3 contains 15 residues. Looked up from germline, CDR1 is LNHDA and CDR2 is SQIVND (reference sequence). The V gene lost 0 bases and the J gene lost 6 bases, with 14 bases spanning the gap. In regard to this clone: The target antigen is unknown.

Clones were read by immunoSEQ multiplex PCR, and TCRdb kept only the in-frame ones, dropping some. The sample lists some 80,000 clones, 88% occurring once. V usage is TRBV19 and J usage is TRBJ2-5, with D perhaps assigned TRBD1 or TRBD2 (5 bases each). The receptor was isolated from an adult who received the MenACWY meningococcal vaccine as a control. The specimen comprised peripheral blood, sampled 28 days after the second dose of the MenACWY control vaccine. In DNA form, the CDR3 reads TGTGCCAGTAGTATAGATACCGGGACCCCGCAGACCCAGTACTTC. The encoded protein is CASSIDTGTPQTQYF.